This TCR beta chain appears in the sequencing data of a study of neurological immune-mediated disorders. TCRdb re-called the 5' RACE reads through MiXCR, storing one row per CDR3 protein. The data contain about 55,000 distinct CDR3 sequences, 4% of them singletons. The length of the CDR3 is 13 residues. Trimming took 10 bases from V and 2 from J, leaving 14 bases between them. CDR1 is SNHLY and CDR2 is FYNNEI in the germline V gene. This clonotype came up many times. This clonotype originated in a woman aged 35 to 49 with multiple sclerosis. This chain joins TRBV2 and TRBJ1-1; no reliable D call. Sequencing was carried out using CD4+ T cells from blood. DNA for the CDR3: TGTGCCACCTCTGAGGAGCTTAACACTGAAGCTTTCTTT. It specifies CATSEELNTEAFF.